The clone carrying this TCR beta chain was seen more than once but under ten times. V was shortened by 7 bases and J by 1 base, with 10 bases between the two germline ends. CDR1 MNHNS and CDR2 SASEGT come from the germline V gene. CDR3 size: 13 residues. The source material, RNA transcripts, was used to amplify TCR beta CDR3 regions. Carried out on the TCR CDR3, a first-round RT-PCR used the HTBI primer set. Each CDR3 protein is one row after TCRdb ran MiXCR on the multiplex PCR reads. The sample includes more than 500,000 distinct CDR3 sequences, about 16% of them seen just once. These data are taken from a study of T cells in Graves' hyperthyroidism and ophthalmopathy.

The rearrangement joins TRBV6-1 to TRBJ1-1; D is unresolved. The material sequenced was blood. The receptor comes from a woman aged 25 to 39 with Graves' ophthalmopathy. The CDR3 DNA reads as TGTGCCAGCACCCGACACGAGAACACTGAAGCTTTCTTT. It yields the protein CASTRHENTEAFF.